Listed here are 30 T cell receptor beta chains from one sample, sequenced in a study of T cell repertoires in cytomegalovirus infection. TCRdb itself ran the reads through MiXCR, one entry per CDR3 protein. The sample carries roughly 500,000 distinct CDR3 sequences, 16% recorded once. Sequenced: CD8+ T cells from PBMCs. The receptors shown here come from a human donor in good health (CMV status not recorded). Some clones in this sample may be carry-over from other donors' samples.

This clonotype was seen many times. The chain joins TRBV7-8 to TRBJ2-5; maybe TRBD1 (5 bases). The CDR3 runs to 16 residues. Germline V gene lookup returns CDR1 SGHVS and CDR2 FQNEAQ. Between the trimmed V and J ends, which lost 2 bases and 2 bases, there was a span of 15 bases. CDR3 loop: CASSLIQGTVQETQYF. CDR3 nucleotide sequence: TGTGCCAGCAGCTTAATCCAGGGTACGGTTCAAGAGACCCAGTACTTC.

This clonotype showed up many times. This chain links TRBV7-9 with TRBJ1-1; 7 nucleotides match TRBD1. From germline, CDR1 is SEHNR and CDR2 FQNEAQ (reference sequence). J gave up 5 bases and V 4 bases, and 10 bases lay outside the gene matches. The CDR3 is 15 amino acids. The CDR3: CASSSAPQGSTEAFF. The CDR3 nucleotides are TGTGCCAGCAGCTCTGCCCCACAGGGGTCGACTGAAGCTTTCTTT.

This clonotype was observed at least ten times. The J gene is TRBJ2-2, the V gene TRBV7-6; TRBD2 might be the D (5 bases). Trimming stripped 5 bases from V and 7 bases from J, with 11 bases between. CDR3 length equals 13 residues. Germline assignment: CDR1 SGHVS and CDR2 FNYEAQ. The CDR3 DNA sequence: TGTGCCAGCAGCCCCCAGCGGATCGGGGAGCTGTTTTTT. Its protein is CASSPQRIGELFF.

Remarks on this clonotype: Relative to the germline gene, one junction end is altered; a read error may explain this. This chain links TRBV20-1 with TRBJ2-2, with TRBD2 matching 14 bases. The CDR3 length is 15 residues. The germline V gene encodes CDR1 DFQATT and CDR2 SNEGSKA (reference sequence). The CDR3 is CSRHRLAGGTGVLVF. The CDR3 DNA follows: TGCAGTAGGCACCGACTAGCGGGAGGGACCGGGGTGCTGGTTTTT.

The sample holds many counts of this clonotype. The rearrangement uses TRBV12-3 or TRBV12-4 and TRBJ1-1, with D unclear. The CDR3 sequence is 10 residues long. The germline V and J ends were trimmed by 6 bases and 7 bases, with 6 bases remaining between them. The CDR3 protein is CASRILEAFF. CDR3 nucleotide sequence: TGTGCCAGCAGGATCCTTGAAGCTTTCTTT.

This clonotype was recorded many times. The V gene is TRBV6-1, the J gene TRBJ2-3; tentative D call: TRBD2 (6 bases). V was trimmed by 2 bases and J by 2 bases, leaving 14 bases between them. The CDR3 runs 16 residues. The germline gives CDR1 MNHNS, CDR2 SASEGT. For the CDR3, the DNA is TGTGCCAGCAGTGAATATACGGGCGGGATCACAGATACGCAGTATTTT. This gives the protein CASSEYTGGITDTQYF.

This chain links TRBV9 with TRBJ1-1; TRBD1 is a possible D gene (5 bases). Trimming shortened V by 0 bases and J by 2 bases, and 11 bases separated the two germline ends. The CDR3 consists of 15 residues. Germline assignment: CDR1 SGDLS and CDR2 YYNGEE. DNA of the CDR3: TGTGCCAGCAGCGTAGGAGGCAGGGCTAACACTGAAGCTTTCTTT. Translation: CASSVGGRANTEAFF.

In its sample, this clonotype was seen a few times. The chain joins TRBV4-2 to TRBJ1-4; no reliable D call. Germline V gene data show CDR1 as LGHNA and CDR2 as YNFKEQ. The CDR3 is 16 amino acids. The ends were cut back, 0 bases at V and 0 bases at J, with 8 bases in the middle. CDR3 nucleotide sequence: TGTGCCAGCAGCCAAGATGGAGTTGCAACTAATGAAAAACTGTTTTTT. Its translation is CASSQDGVATNEKLFF.

The J gene is TRBJ2-7, the V gene TRBV20-1; the match to TRBD2 covers 12 bases. The CDR3 is made up of 14 amino acids. J was trimmed by 3 bases and V by 6 bases; bases with no gene match: 6. Germline assignment: CDR1 DFQATT and CDR2 SNEGSKA (reference sequence). The CDR3 reads CSAGTSGGSYEQYF. In nucleotides, the CDR3 is TGCAGTGCCGGTACTAGCGGGGGGAGCTACGAGCAGTACTTC.

The J gene is TRBJ1-1, the V gene TRBV3-1; no clear D. V lost 0 bases and J 1 base, leaving 9 bases between the germline ends. This CDR3 comprises 15 residues. Germline values: CDR1 LGHDT, CDR2 YNNKEL (reference sequence). CDR3 nucleotide sequence: TGTGCCAGCAGCCAAGATCCGAGCCAGAACACTGAAGCTTTCTTT. Protein: CASSQDPSQNTEAFF.

This clonotype was picked up one time. The chain combines TRBV20-1 with TRBJ2-1; a possible D gene is TRBD1 (6 bases). CDR3 length equals 13 residues. The V end was cut by 2 bases, the J end by 8 bases, with 13 bases between. The V gene's germline CDR1 is DFQATT and CDR2 SNEGSKA (reference sequence). The CDR3 DNA reads TGCAGTGCTAGATTCACATCAGGGGATGAGCAGTTCTTC. Translation: CSARFTSGDEQFF.

This clonotype was seen many times. The gene calls are TRBV7-9 and TRBJ2-5; D is uncertain. The V and J ends lost 3 bases and 1 base respectively, with 9 bases between them. From germline, CDR1 is SEHNR and CDR2 FQNEAQ (reference sequence). The CDR3 has 14 amino acids. Here the CDR3 DNA reads TGTGCCAGCAGCTTCGGGCCGTTCCAAGAGACCCAGTACTTC. It yields the protein CASSFGPFQETQYF.

This clonotype appeared many times. This chain links TRBV7-3 with TRBJ2-7; 13 bases are shared with TRBD2. The CDR3 runs 14 residues. Germline CDR1 reads SGHTA; CDR2 reads FQGTGA. Unmatched junction bases numbered 3, after V lost 5 bases and J lost 5 bases. CDR3 nucleotides: TGTGCCAGCAGCCCCGGGACTAGCGGGAACGAGCAGTACTTC. This encodes CASSPGTSGNEQYF.

This clonotype appeared many times. V and J are TRBV12-3 or TRBV12-4 and TRBJ1-2; TRBD1 aligns across 7 bases. Unmatched junction bases numbered 10, after V lost 5 bases and J lost 7 bases. The length of the CDR3 is 14 residues. The CDR3 region is CASSGDGQVRGYTF. The CDR3, as DNA: TGTGCCAGCAGTGGGGATGGACAGGTTCGTGGCTACACCTTC.

There are many counts of this clonotype. The V and J genes are TRBV11-2 and TRBJ2-1, with a weak D call TRBD2 (5 bases). This CDR3 is 13 amino acids long. The ends were cut back, 3 bases at V and 9 bases at J, with 12 bases in the middle. The germline gives CDR1 SGHAT, CDR2 FQNNGV. The CDR3 sequence is CASSFMSEGEQFF. The CDR3 DNA follows: TGTGCCAGCAGCTTTATGAGTGAGGGTGAGCAGTTCTTC.

The V and J genes are TRBV10-3 and TRBJ1-5, with 8 nucleotides matching TRBD1. Losses at the gene ends were 4 bases for V and 3 bases for J; bases not matched to a gene: 5. The CDR3 has 15 residues. Germline V gives CDR1 ENHRY, CDR2 SYGVKD. The CDR3 loop is CAISGVGQDNQPQHF. The CDR3 coding sequence is TGTGCCATCAGTGGGGTGGGACAGGACAATCAGCCCCAGCATTTT.

This clonotype has just a few counts. The chain joins TRBV6-6 to TRBJ1-1; D not certain. V gave up 5 bases and J gave up 4 bases, with 5 bases separating them. Germline V gene lookup returns CDR1 MNHNY and CDR2 SVGAGI (reference sequence). The CDR3 is made up of 11 amino acids. CDR3 in DNA: TGTGCCAGCAGTCGCTTCACTGAAGCTTTCTTT. It yields the protein CASSRFTEAFF.

This clonotype appeared a few times. The chain carries TRBV27 and TRBJ1-1, with D possibly being TRBD1 (6 bases). The CDR3 covers 11 residues. The V and J ends lost 8 bases and 8 bases respectively, with 12 bases between them. Germline assignment: CDR1 MNHEY and CDR2 SMNVEV (reference sequence). Here the CDR3 reads CASLYGGEAFF. The CDR3 bases are TGTGCCAGCCTCTATGGGGGCGAAGCTTTCTTT.

This clonotype was seen ten or more times. The chain links TRBV28 to TRBJ2-2; D is perhaps TRBD2 (6 bases). This CDR3 comprises 14 residues. V lost 4 bases, J lost 4 bases, and 10 bases lay in between. Per the germline V gene, CDR1 is MDHEN and CDR2 is SYDVKM. The CDR3 region has the DNA TGTGCCAGCAGTTATGCGGGGACCACCGGGGAGCTGTTTTTT. Translating gives CASSYAGTTGELFF.

This clonotype showed up just a few times. V gene TRBV4-1 combines with J gene TRBJ1-2; no clear D gene. CDR3 size: 14 residues. Trimming stripped 4 bases from V and 2 bases from J, with 11 bases between. CDR1 and CDR2 from the germline V gene are MGHRA and YSYEKL. The CDR3: CASSPSVGNYGYTF. CDR3 nucleotide sequence: TGCGCCAGCAGCCCCTCAGTTGGGAACTATGGCTACACCTTC.

The V call is TRBV7-9, the J call TRBJ2-3, with D perhaps matching TRBD2 (6 bases). The V end lost 6 bases, the J end lost 1 base, and 14 bases lay between the germline ends. CDR1 SEHNR and CDR2 FQNEAQ come from the germline V gene (reference sequence). This CDR3 region has 15 residues. CDR3 in amino acids: CASRVRGGGTDTQYF. In DNA, the CDR3 is TGTGCCAGCAGAGTTAGGGGAGGCGGCACAGATACGCAGTATTTT. Combining the CDR3 with reference TRBV7-9 and TRBJ2-3 gives the whole variable domain DTGVSQNPRHKITKRGQNVTFRCDPISEHNRLYWYRQTLGQGPEFLTYFQNEAQLEKSRLLSDRFSAERPKGSFSTLEIQRTEQGDSAMYLCASRVRGGGTDTQYFGPGTRLTVL.

Notes on this clonotype: This is likely a read error, given that the CDR3 carries no conserved phenylalanine or tryptophan at its end. J is TRBJ2-1 and V is TRBV9, with 8 bases lining up with TRBD2. V dropped 7 bases and J dropped 9; count of bases not matched to a gene: 15. CDR3 length: 15 amino acids. In germline, CDR1 is SGDLS, CDR2 YYNGEE. CDR3 nucleotide sequence: TGTGCCAGCCGCGGAACTAGCGGTGGGGCAAGTGAGCAGTTCTTA. Translation: CASRGTSGGASEQFL.

This clonotype was picked up many times. The chain carries TRBV7-9 and TRBJ2-5; the match to TRBD2 covers 8 bases. This CDR3 is built from 14 residues. CDR1 is SEHNR, CDR2 FQNEAQ, per germline (reference sequence). V shed 4 bases, J shed 1 base, and the junction held 2 bases outside the gene matches. The CDR3 nucleotides are TGTGCCAGCAGCTCTAGCGGGTTCCAAGAGACCCAGTACTTC. It translates to CASSSSGFQETQYF.

This clonotype was picked up many times. This CDR3 reads CASSEDGSQPQHF. The CDR3 DNA follows: TGTGCCAGCAGTGAGGACGGGAGTCAGCCCCAGCATTTT. J is TRBJ1-5 and V is TRBV6-1; D unresolved. Deletions cut 3 bases from V and 6 bases from J, with 9 bases between. From germline, CDR1 is MNHNS and CDR2 SASEGT. This CDR3 has 13 residues.

The CDR3 DNA reads as TGCGCCAGCAGCTACCGGGTAGCGGGGGGGCCCCCAGATACGCAGTATTTT. Protein product: CASSYRVAGGPPDTQYF. The chain is built from TRBV4-1 and TRBJ2-3; 11 bases align to TRBD2. The CDR3 has 17 residues. V trimming: 5 bases; J trimming: 4 bases; junction bases outside the gene matches: 11. Germline V CDR1 and CDR2: MGHRA, YSYEKL.

This clonotype was seen many times. The genes are TRBV11-3 and TRBJ1-2; D gene uncertain. V was clipped by 0 bases and J by 8 bases, with 19 bases between them. Germline loops: CDR1 SGHNT, CDR2 YENEEA. The CDR3 length is 16 residues. The CDR3 region is CASSLEGGPPAGGYTF. The DNA of the CDR3 is TGTGCCAGCAGCTTAGAGGGAGGGCCGCCCGCGGGAGGCTACACCTTC.

The chain is built from TRBV6-1 and TRBJ2-7, with D perhaps matching TRBD1 (6 bases). Germline assignment: CDR1 MNHNS and CDR2 SASEGT. With 2 bases removed from V and 6 bases from J, the gap between germline ends came to 17 bases. This CDR3 has 15 amino acids. The DNA for the CDR3 is TGTGCCAGCAGTGAATTCTTAACAGGGACGGGCGAGCAGTACTTC. It is translated as CASSEFLTGTGEQYF.

For this clonotype: One base away lies a much larger clone, so this may be a sequencing read error. J is TRBJ2-3 and V is TRBV6-1, with TRBD2 matching over 8 bases. Germline V CDR1 and CDR2: MNHNS, SASEGT. The CDR3 totals 15 residues. CDR3 amino acids: CASRELAALPDTQYF. The CDR3 region has the DNA TGTGCCAGCCGTGAACTAGCGGCCTTACCAGATACGCAGTATTTT.

This clonotype appeared a few times. This CDR3 reads CASSSLAGEDVEQYF. The CDR3 nucleotides read TGTGCCAGCAGCTCCTTAGCGGGAGAGGATGTCGAGCAGTACTTC. The chain employs TRBV7-9 and TRBJ2-7; 9 nucleotides agree with TRBD2. Germline V gene lookup returns CDR1 SEHNR and CDR2 FQNEAQ (reference sequence). The CDR3 loop spans 15 amino acids. With 4 bases clipped from V and 6 bases from J, the junction kept 10 bases outside the gene matches.

This CDR3 reads CAITKGREQFF. The CDR3 DNA follows: TGTGCCATCACCAAAGGACGGGAGCAGTTCTTC. The chain uses TRBV27 and TRBJ2-1; D not resolved. The CDR3 runs to 11 residues. V gave up 10 bases and J gave up 10 bases, with 14 bases separating them. Per the germline V gene, CDR1 is MNHEY and CDR2 is SMNVEV (reference sequence).